Shown below are 21 T cell receptor beta chains from a single sample sequenced in a study of identical twins. MiXCR, run by TCRdb on the 5' RACE reads, gives a single entry per CDR3 protein. The sample consists of around 1.7 million distinct CDR3 sequences, roughly a third of them appearing once. What was sequenced was cord blood. The source is a newborn girl in good health.

CDR3 residues: CSASFVGQGETQYF. The CDR3 DNA is TGCAGTGCTAGCTTCGTGGGGCAGGGGGAGACCCAGTACTTC. The chain employs TRBV20-1 and TRBJ2-7; the D gene is possibly TRBD1 (6 bases). The J call is uncertain, as TRBJ2-5 better fits the DNA end. Germline V gives CDR1 DFQATT, CDR2 SNEGSKA (reference sequence). The CDR3 consists of 14 residues.

J is TRBJ2-5 and V is TRBV11-2; D call uncertain. The J call is in doubt because the DNA end fits TRBJ2-7 better. The CDR3 extends over 13 amino acids. The germline CDR1 and CDR2 sequences are SGHAT and FQNNGV. The CDR3 coding sequence is TGTGCCAGCAGCTTAAATACTCTCTACGAGCAGTACTTC. This codes for CASSLNTLYEQYF.

The V gene is TRBV5-6, the J gene TRBJ2-4; 7 bases line up with TRBD1. The DNA end lines up better with TRBJ2-7; the J call may be wrong. The CDR3 covers 14 residues. CDR1 and CDR2 (germline): SGHDT, YYEEEE. The CDR3 nucleotides are TGTGCCAGCAGGCTCCGGGACAGACCCTACGAGCAGTACTTC. Translated, it gives CASRLRDRPYEQYF.

As to this clonotype: Germline is not matched at one junction end, which may reflect a read error. The J gene is TRBJ2-4, the V gene TRBV7-2, with D possibly matching TRBD1 (5 bases). Germline CDR1 is SGHTA and CDR2 is FQGNSA. CDR3 length equals 15 residues. The CDR3 here is CVSSLLRTTKNIQYF. The CDR3 nucleotides are TGTGTCAGCAGCCTACTGCGGACAACCAAAAACATTCAGTACTTC.

This clonotype was seen a few times. In DNA form, the CDR3 reads TGTGCCAGAAGAAGTGGGGAAAACATTCAGTACTTC. Encoded protein: CARRSGENIQYF. V and J are TRBV5-3 and TRBJ2-4, with no clear D. TRBV5-3 is assigned to the ORF class and has an uncertain function. The CDR3 loop spans 12 amino acids. Trimming took off 5 bases at V and 5 bases at J, with 8 bases between the two ends.

There are a few counts of this clonotype. The chain combines TRBV7-2 with TRBJ2-3; TRBD1 might be the D (5 bases). The CDR3 is made up of 15 amino acids. V was clipped by 6 bases and J by 4 bases, with 17 bases between them. Germline V gene sequence: CDR1 SGHTA, CDR2 FQGNSA. The CDR3 DNA follows: TGTGCCAGCAGTTTGGTTGGGGCAGGAGCAGATACGCAGTATTTT. It specifies CASSLVGAGADTQYF.

The chain has TRBV20-1 and TRBJ2-3, with 9 bases matching TRBD2. In germline, CDR1 is DFQATT, CDR2 SNEGSKA (reference sequence). Germline trimming cut 0 bases from V and 3 bases from J; bases unmatched to any gene: 7. This CDR3 contains 16 residues. The CDR3 sequence: CSARDSLAGPTDTQYF. CDR3 sequence (DNA): TGCAGTGCTAGAGATAGCCTAGCGGGACCGACAGATACGCAGTATTTT.

There are a few counts of this clonotype. The chain combines TRBV12-3 or TRBV12-4 with TRBJ2-7; 8 positions agree with TRBD2. The trim removed 3 bases at V and 4 bases at J, leaving 8 bases unmatched. There are 15 residues in the CDR3. The CDR3 spells CASSFRGGGTYEQYF. The CDR3 DNA reads as TGTGCCAGCAGTTTCCGGGGGGGGGGAACTTACGAGCAGTACTTC.

To note about this clonotype: Being one base from a much bigger clone, this may be a read error. The V and J genes are TRBV12-3 or TRBV12-4 and TRBJ2-1, with D possibly matching TRBD2 (5 bases). The CDR3 is 15 residues long. Trimming took off 4 bases at V and 0 bases at J, with 10 bases between the two ends. The CDR3 sequence: CASSCRRYSYNEQFF. CDR3 nucleotide sequence: TGTGCCAGCAGTTGCAGGAGGTACTCCTACAATGAGCAGTTCTTC.

This clonotype was found many times. The rearrangement uses TRBV29-1 and TRBJ1-2; D not certain. CDR1 is SQVTM and CDR2 is ANQGSEA in the germline V gene. This CDR3 region has 14 residues. V shed 8 bases and J shed 6 bases, with 22 bases lying between them. The CDR3: CSCLVRAVDDGYTF. In DNA form, the CDR3 reads TGCAGCTGCCTGGTGAGGGCAGTCGACGATGGCTACACCTTC.

As for this clonotype: The junction departs from the called germline gene at one end, perhaps through a read error. The rearrangement joins TRBV27 to TRBJ2-1; 11 bases align to TRBD1. The CDR3 is 14 amino acids. From germline, CDR1 is MNHEY and CDR2 SMNVEV (reference sequence). In DNA form, the CDR3 reads TGTGCCAGCAGTTGGACAGGGGGCTACAGTGAGCAGTTCTTC. Its protein is CASSWTGGYSEQFF.

This clonotype was seen more than once but under ten times. The gene calls are TRBV20-1 and TRBJ2-5, with no clear D. With the DNA end fitting TRBJ2-7 better, the J assignment may be wrong. The CDR3 is made up of 14 amino acids. Germline V gene sequence: CDR1 DFQATT, CDR2 SNEGSKA (reference sequence). Here the CDR3 reads CSAPPWRGEYEQYF. The CDR3 DNA sequence: TGCAGTGCCCCACCATGGCGTGGTGAGTACGAGCAGTACTTC.

The chain uses TRBV6-2 or TRBV6-3 and TRBJ2-1; D might be TRBD1 or TRBD2, each matching 5 bases. Germline CDR1 is MNHEY and CDR2 is SVGEGT. The CDR3 is made up of 16 amino acids. The V end lost 8 bases, the J end lost 7 bases, and 24 bases lay between the germline ends. The CDR3 region is CASGSTVGGVVNEQFF. For the CDR3, the DNA is TGTGCCAGCGGTTCGACCGTTGGGGGAGTTGTTAATGAGCAGTTCTTC.

The genes are TRBV29-1 and TRBJ1-1, with D possibly matching TRBD1 (6 bases). V dropped 3 bases and J dropped 0 bases, with 17 bases sitting between them. CDR1 is SQVTM, CDR2 ANQGSEA, per germline. The CDR3 has 16 residues. The CDR3 DNA is TGCAGCGTTGATCAGACAGGTCCATATATGAACACTGAAGCTTTCTTT. This sequence encodes CSVDQTGPYMNTEAFF.

This clonotype was picked up a small number of times. This chain links TRBV30 with TRBJ2-1; weak D call: TRBD2 (6 bases). The CDR3 totals 16 residues. V was shortened by 2 bases and J by 12 bases, with 26 bases between the two germline ends. CDR1 is GTSNPN and CDR2 is SVGIG in the germline V gene (reference sequence). The CDR3 is CAWSPSSDYSLSGQFF. DNA of the CDR3: TGTGCCTGGAGTCCCTCATCGGACTACTCCCTTTCGGGGCAGTTCTTC.

This clonotype was seen many times. The rearrangement uses TRBV29-1 and TRBJ2-4; D is undetermined. The CDR3 runs 14 residues. Germline V gene lookup returns CDR1 SQVTM and CDR2 ANQGSEA. Trimming left V 0 bases short and J 2 bases short, with 8 bases between. DNA for the CDR3: TGCAGCGTTGAAGATGTTCTCTCCAAAAACATTCAGTACTTC. It is translated as CSVEDVLSKNIQYF.

The chain uses TRBV28 and TRBJ2-5; either TRBD1 or TRBD2 may supply D (5 bases each). The CDR3 contains 15 residues. The ends were cut back, 3 bases at V and 3 bases at J, with 14 bases in the middle. Germline V gives CDR1 MDHEN, CDR2 SYDVKM. The CDR3 nucleotides read TGTGCCAGCAGTTTGGGGGTGGGGACCGAAGAGACCCAGTACTTC. Translating it yields CASSLGVGTEETQYF.

There are many counts of this clonotype. This rearrangement joins TRBV20-1 to TRBJ2-7; 7 bases match TRBD1. J was trimmed by 2 bases and V by 6 bases; bases with no gene match: 4. CDR3 size: 12 residues. Germline lookup yields CDR1 DFQATT and CDR2 SNEGSKA (reference sequence). The CDR3 here is CSAPGQAYEQYF. The CDR3 bases are TGCAGTGCCCCCGGACAGGCCTACGAGCAGTACTTC.

In its sample, this clonotype was seen a few times. The chain links TRBV4-1 to TRBJ1-1, with 7 bases fitting TRBD1. The ends lost 7 bases at V and 2 bases at J; junction bases unmatched: 4. The CDR3 has 13 amino acids. Germline V gene sequence: CDR1 MGHRA, CDR2 YSYEKL. The CDR3 bases are TGCGCCAGCACCAGGGGGGTAAACACTGAAGCTTTCTTT. Translated, it gives CASTRGVNTEAFF.

This clonotype was detected only a few times. V and J are TRBV4-2 and TRBJ1-2; TRBD1 agrees at 11 bases. Germline values: CDR1 LGHNA, CDR2 YNFKEQ. The CDR3 contains 18 residues. V was clipped by 1 base and J by 7 bases; unmatched bases: 14. CDR3: CASSQGSAAGTGGTGYTF. For the CDR3, the DNA is TGTGCCAGCAGCCAAGGTTCTGCGGCCGGGACAGGGGGGACTGGCTACACCTTC.

In its sample, this clonotype was seen a few times. The V call is TRBV20-1, the J call TRBJ1-1; no firm D call. Deletions cut 5 bases from V and 0 bases from J, with 7 bases between. CDR1 is DFQATT and CDR2 is SNEGSKA in the germline V gene (reference sequence). The CDR3 has 12 residues. CDR3 in DNA: TGCAGTGCTGAAAAGATGAACACTGAAGCTTTCTTT. Its protein is CSAEKMNTEAFF.